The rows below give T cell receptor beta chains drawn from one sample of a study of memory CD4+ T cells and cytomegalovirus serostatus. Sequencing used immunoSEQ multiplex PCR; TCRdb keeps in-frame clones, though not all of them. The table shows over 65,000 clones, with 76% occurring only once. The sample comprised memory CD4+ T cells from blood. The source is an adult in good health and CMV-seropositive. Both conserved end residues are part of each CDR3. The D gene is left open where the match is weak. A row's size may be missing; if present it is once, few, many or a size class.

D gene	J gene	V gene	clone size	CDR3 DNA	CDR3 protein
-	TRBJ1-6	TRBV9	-	TGTGCCAGCAGCGTAATGGTCAATTCACCCCTCCACTTT	CASSVMVNSPLHF
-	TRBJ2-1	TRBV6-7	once	TGTGCCAGCAGTTTTGCGGAAAGTAAGTTCTTC	CASSFAESKFF
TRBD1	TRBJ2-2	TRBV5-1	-	TGCGCCAGCAGCTTGGTGTCAGGGGGACACACCGGGGAGCTGTTTTTT	CASSLVSGGHTGELFF
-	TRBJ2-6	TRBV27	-	TGTGCCAGCAGTCCACTCGGAAGAACTGGGGCCAACGTCCTGACTTTC	CASSPLGRTGANVLTF
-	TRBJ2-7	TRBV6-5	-	TGTGCCAGCAGTTACGGGGGTAGCGGTAACTCCTACGAGCAGTACTTC	CASSYGGSGNSYEQYF
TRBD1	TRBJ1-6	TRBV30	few	TGTGCCTGGACAAGGACAGGGAAGGATTCACCCCTCCACTTT	CAWTRTGKDSPLHF
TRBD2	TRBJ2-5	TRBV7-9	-	TGTGCCAGCAGGCCTACTAGCGGGGGGGCCCTCGAGACCCAGTACTTC	CASRPTSGGALETQYF
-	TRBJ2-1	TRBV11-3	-	TGTGCCAGCAGCTTAGAGGGGGAGCAGCAGTTCTTC	CASSLEGEQQFF
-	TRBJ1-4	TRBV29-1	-	TGCAGCGCTCGGTCGGGGGAAAAACTGTTTTTT	CSARSGEKLFF
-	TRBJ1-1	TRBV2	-	TGTGCCAGCAGATACAGGATTACGGAAGCTTTCTTT	CASRYRITEAFF
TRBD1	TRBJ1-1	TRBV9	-	TGTGCCAGCAGCCGAGGACAGGGAGAAGCTTTCTTT	CASSRGQGEAFF
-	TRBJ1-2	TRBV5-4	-	TGTGCCAGCAGCTCTCAGGGCTCAGCTAACTATGGCTACACCTTC	CASSSQGSANYGYTF
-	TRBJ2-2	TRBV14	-	TGTGCCAGCAGCCAATTAAGGGGCGGGGAGCTGTTTTTT	CASSQLRGGELFF
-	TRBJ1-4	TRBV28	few	TGTGCCAGCAGTTGGCGCACTAATGAAAAACTGTTTTTT	CASSWRTNEKLFF
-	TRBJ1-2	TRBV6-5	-	TGTGCCAGCAGTTCCCGAGAGCTCTATGGCTACACCTTC	CASSSRELYGYTF
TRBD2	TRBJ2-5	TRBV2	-	TGTGCCAGCAGTTGGGCGGGGGGAGAGACCCAGTACTTC	CASSWAGGETQYF
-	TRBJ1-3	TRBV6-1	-	TGTGCCAGCAGCCCAACGACTGGAAACACCATATATTTT	CASSPTTGNTIYF
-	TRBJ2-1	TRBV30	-	TGTGCCTGGAGTGTACCGGGGAACAATGAGCAGTTCTTC	CAWSVPGNNEQFF
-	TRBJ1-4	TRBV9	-	TGTGCCAGCAGCGTAGGGCCAACTAATGAAAAACTGTTTTTT	CASSVGPTNEKLFF
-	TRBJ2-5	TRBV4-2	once	TGTGCCAGCAGCCAAGAATCGGGGGGCCTCAGCTCAGAGACCCAGTACTTC	CASSQESGGLSSETQYF
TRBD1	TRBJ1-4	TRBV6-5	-	TGTGCCAGCAGGACTACGGGACAGGGTAAGGAAAAACTGTTTTTT	CASRTTGQGKEKLFF
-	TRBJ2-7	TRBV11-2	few	TGTGCCAGCAGCTCTCAACCGGAACTAGTCCACGAGCAGTACTTC	CASSSQPELVHEQYF
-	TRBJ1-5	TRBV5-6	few	TGTGCCAGCAGCCTTCTGGGGAGGGAGTCGGATCAGCCCCAGCATTTT	CASSLLGRESDQPQHF
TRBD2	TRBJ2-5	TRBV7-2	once	TGTGCCAGCAGCCGTCAGCGGGATACTGGGATGGAGACCCAGTACTTC	CASSRQRDTGMETQYF
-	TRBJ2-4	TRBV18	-	TGTGCCAGCTCACCGGGGCAGGGGACGGCCAAAAACATTCAGTACTTC	CASSPGQGTAKNIQYF
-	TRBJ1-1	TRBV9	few	TGTGCCAGCAGCGTAGCAACAGGGACTGAAGCTTTCTTT	CASSVATGTEAFF
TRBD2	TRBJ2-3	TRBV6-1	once	TGTGCCAGCAGTGAATCGGTGCTAGCGGGGGGAATCAGTGTCGCGCAGTATTTT	CASSESVLAGGISVAQYF
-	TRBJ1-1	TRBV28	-	TGTGCCAGCAGCCTCTATGTGGGGAACACTGAAGCTTTCTTT	CASSLYVGNTEAFF
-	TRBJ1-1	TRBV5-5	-	TGTGCCAGCAGCTGGCAGAGAGAGAACACTGAAGCTTTCTTT	CASSWQRENTEAFF
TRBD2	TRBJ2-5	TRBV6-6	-	TGTGCCAGCAGGAGCGGGGGGAGACAAGAGACCCAGTACTTC	CASRSGGRQETQYF
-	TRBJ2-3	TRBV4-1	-	TGCGCCAGCAGCCAAGCGGGGGACGACGATACGCAGTATTTT	CASSQAGDDDTQYF
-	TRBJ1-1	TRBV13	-	TGTGCCAGCAGCTTCAAGGGTGGAGGACTTAACACTGAAGCTTTCTTT	CASSFKGGGLNTEAFF
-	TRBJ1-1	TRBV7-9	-	TGTGCCAGCAGCCCCAGAAGGGGGAACACTGAAGCTTTCTTT	CASSPRRGNTEAFF
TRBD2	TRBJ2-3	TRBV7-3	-	TGTGCCAGCAGCTTAACGGACGTAAGCGGGGGGGCCGGAGATACGCAGTATTTT	CASSLTDVSGGAGDTQYF
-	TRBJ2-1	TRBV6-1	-	TGTGCCAGCAGTGAGAGCGCCCTCTGGGGTTCCGGCAATGAGCAGTTCTTC	CASSESALWGSGNEQFF
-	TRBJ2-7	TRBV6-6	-	TGTGCCAGCCGAACGGCCTCCGAGCAGTACTTC	CASRTASEQYF
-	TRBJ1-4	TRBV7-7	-	TGTGCCAGCAGCGTCGGGGTTGGCACTAATGAAAAACTGTTTTTT	CASSVGVGTNEKLFF
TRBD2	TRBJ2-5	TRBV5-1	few	TGCGCCAGCAGCTGGCCTCTAGCGGGACTGACCTCTTGGAGGGAGACCCAGTACTTC	CASSWPLAGLTSWRETQYF
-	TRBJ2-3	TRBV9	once	TGTGCCAGCAGCGTAGATCCAGCTTACACAGATACGCAGTATTTT	CASSVDPAYTDTQYF
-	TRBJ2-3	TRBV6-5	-	TGTGCCAGCAGCGTTGACCCGAGCACAGATACGCAGTATTTT	CASSVDPSTDTQYF
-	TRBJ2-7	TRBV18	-	TGTGCCAGCTCACCTTCGAGGAATACCTACGAGCAGTACTTC	CASSPSRNTYEQYF
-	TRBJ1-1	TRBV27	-	TGTGCCAGCAGTTTCGTGAGCAGGACTGAAGCTTTCTTT	CASSFVSRTEAFF
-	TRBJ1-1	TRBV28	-	TGTGCCAGCAGTTTTTTGAGAGGGACTGAAGCTTTCTTT	CASSFLRGTEAFF
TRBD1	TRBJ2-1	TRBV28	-	TGTGCCAGCAGTTGGGGGGGACAGGGGAATGAGCAGTTCTTC	CASSWGGQGNEQFF
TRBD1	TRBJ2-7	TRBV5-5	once	TGTGCCAGCAGCTTGGAAAGGGACAGGGGAAACGAGCAGTACTTC	CASSLERDRGNEQYF
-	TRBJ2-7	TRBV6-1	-	TGTGCCAGCAGTGAAGGGATCGGACCCTACGAGCAGTACTTC	CASSEGIGPYEQYF
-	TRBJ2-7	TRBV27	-	TGTGCCAGCCGAAGGGGGGTCTACGAGCAGTACTTC	CASRRGVYEQYF
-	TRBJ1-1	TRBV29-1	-	TGCAGCGTTAGATTTACAGGGACATCTGAAGCTTTCTTT	CSVRFTGTSEAFF
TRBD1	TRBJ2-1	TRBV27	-	TGTGCCAGCAGTTTCTCTTCAGGGGGCGGAGGTGAGCAGTTCTTC	CASSFSSGGGGEQFF
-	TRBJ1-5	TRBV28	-	TGTGCCAGCAGGACGGGACGGGGCAGTCAGCCCCAGCATTTT	CASRTGRGSQPQHF